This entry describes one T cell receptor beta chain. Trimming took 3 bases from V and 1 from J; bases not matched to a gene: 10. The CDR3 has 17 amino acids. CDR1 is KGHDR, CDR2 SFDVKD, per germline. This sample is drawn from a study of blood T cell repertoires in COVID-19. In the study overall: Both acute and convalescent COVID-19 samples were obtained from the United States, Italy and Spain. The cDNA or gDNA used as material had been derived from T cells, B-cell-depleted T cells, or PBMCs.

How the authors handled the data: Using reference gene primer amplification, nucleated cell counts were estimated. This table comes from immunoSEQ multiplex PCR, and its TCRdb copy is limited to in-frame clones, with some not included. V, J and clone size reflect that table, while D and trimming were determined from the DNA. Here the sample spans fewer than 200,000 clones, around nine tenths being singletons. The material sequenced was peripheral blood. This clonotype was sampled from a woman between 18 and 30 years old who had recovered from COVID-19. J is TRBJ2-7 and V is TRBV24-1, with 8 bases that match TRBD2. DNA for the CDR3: TGTGCCACCAGTGATACCCTACCGCGGGGGGCATCCTACGAGCAGTACTTC. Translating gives CATSDTLPRGASYEQYF.